The 10 T cell receptor beta chains listed next were all sequenced from one sample in a study of T cell changes during pregnancy in multiple sclerosis. This table comes from immunoSEQ multiplex PCR, and its TCRdb copy is limited to in-frame clones, with some not included. Here the sample spans about 60,000 clones, almost 97% being singletons. This specimen was CD8+ T cells from peripheral blood mononuclear cells, taken after pregnancy. Source of these receptors: a female donor with multiple sclerosis, enrolled in a pregnancy study.

The chain is built from TRBV7-9 and TRBJ2-7; D is ambiguous. CDR1 is SEHNR and CDR2 is FQNEAQ in the germline V gene (reference sequence). V was pared by 5 bases and J by 3 bases, with 14 bases between. This CDR3 spans 14 amino acids. CDR3 bases: TGTGCCAGCAGCCCCTCCGGGTTTTTCTACGAGCAGTACTTC. Translation gives CASSPSGFFYEQYF.

This clone has just one count. The rearrangement uses TRBV6-1 and TRBJ2-5, with D maybe TRBD2 (5 bases). This CDR3 has 13 amino acids. V lost 4 bases, J lost 5 bases, and 11 bases lay in between. Germline V CDR1 and CDR2: MNHNS, SASEGT. The CDR3 protein is CASSGRRWETQYF. CDR3 DNA: TGTGCCAGCAGTGGCAGGAGGTGGGAGACCCAGTACTTC.

V gene TRBV30 combines with J gene TRBJ2-3; TRBD2 might be the D (6 bases). There are 13 residues in the CDR3. CDR1 is GTSNPN and CDR2 is SVGIG in the germline V gene (reference sequence). Trimming shortened V by 7 bases and J by 0 bases, and 11 bases separated the two germline ends. CDR3 bases: TGTGCCTTATTAGCGGATAGCACAGATACGCAGTATTTT. Translation gives CALLADSTDTQYF.

This rearrangement joins TRBV19 to TRBJ1-5; possible D gene TRBD1, 6 bases. V was pared by 1 base and J by 3 bases, with 13 bases between. The CDR3 is made up of 16 amino acids. The germline gives CDR1 LNHDA, CDR2 SQIVND (reference sequence). The CDR3: CASSIGSRGYNQPQHF. The CDR3 DNA reads TGTGCCAGTAGTATAGGGAGCAGGGGTTACAATCAGCCCCAGCATTTT. Full variable domain (remainder filled in from reference TRBV19 and TRBJ1-5): DGGITQSPKYLFRKEGQNVTLSCEQNLNHDAMYWYRQDPGQGLRLIYYSQIVNDFQKGDIAEGYSVSREKKESFPLTVTSAQKNPTAFYLCASSIGSRGYNQPQHFGDGTRLSIL.

The chain links TRBV4-1 to TRBJ1-1, with 7 bases that match TRBD1. This CDR3 has 16 amino acids. J was trimmed by 1 base and V by 6 bases; bases with no gene match: 11. CDR1 MGHRA and CDR2 YSYEKL come from the germline V gene. The CDR3 nucleotides are TGCGCCAGCAGTCTTTTCGGAGGGGGCTCGAACACTGAAGCTTTCTTT. Its translation: CASSLFGGGSNTEAFF.

The rearrangement uses TRBV4-1 and TRBJ2-7; D might be TRBD2 (6 bases). CDR1 is MGHRA, CDR2 YSYEKL, per germline. The V end lost 0 bases, the J end lost 2 bases, and 14 bases lay between the germline ends. CDR3 size: 16 residues. DNA of the CDR3: TGCGCCAGCAGCCAAGAACCCGGGACGGGAGCCTACGAGCAGTACTTC. It codes for CASSQEPGTGAYEQYF.

This chain links TRBV5-1 with TRBJ2-3, with 12 bases aligning to TRBD2. The CDR3 consists of 18 residues. Germline lookup yields CDR1 SGHRS and CDR2 YFSETQ. Losses at the gene ends were 0 bases for V and 0 bases for J; bases not matched to a gene: 5. CDR3 sequence reads: CASSLAVGLAGSTDTQYF. CDR3 in DNA: TGCGCCAGCAGCTTGGCAGTGGGACTAGCGGGTAGCACAGATACGCAGTATTTT.

This chain uses TRBV6-1 with TRBJ2-1; 7 positions match TRBD2. CDR1 is MNHNS and CDR2 is SASEGT in the germline V gene. This CDR3 contains 15 residues. V dropped 10 bases and J dropped 4; count of bases not matched to a gene: 13. CDR3 sequence: CAIPSPGGLYNEQFF. The CDR3 nucleotides are TGTGCCATCCCAAGTCCGGGGGGATTATACAATGAGCAGTTCTTC.

The V gene is TRBV27, the J gene TRBJ2-1, with 7 bases lining up with TRBD1. Germline V gene data show CDR1 as MNHEY and CDR2 as SMNVEV (reference sequence). The CDR3 is 14 residues long. The ends lost 5 bases at V and 6 bases at J; junction bases unmatched: 7. The DNA for the CDR3 is TGTGCCAGCAGTCGGAGGACAGGCCCCAATGAGCAGTTCTTC. It specifies CASSRRTGPNEQFF.

Remarks on this clone: The germline gene is not matched at one end of the junction; a read error may be the cause. The gene calls are TRBV6-5 and TRBJ2-7, with a tentative D call TRBD1 (5 bases). The CDR3 contains 12 residues. Germline V gene data show CDR1 as MNHEY and CDR2 as SVGAGI. The CDR3 region has the DNA TGTACCAGCAGCCCGGACAACTACGAGCAGTACTTC. It is translated as CTSSPDNYEQYF.